The rows below give T cell receptor beta chains drawn from one sample of a study of neoadjuvant anti-PD-1 for oral cavity cancer. Clones were sequenced by immunoSEQ multiplex PCR, and TCRdb holds only the in-frame ones, with some missing. Of 70,000 to 95,000 clones in the sample, 70% to 85% were seen once. The sequencing here drew on PBMCs, taken before nivolumab (anti-PD-1) treatment. The receptors shown here come from a person between 40 and 79 years old with oral cavity squamous cell carcinoma. The CDR3 runs from the conserved cysteine through the conserved F or W. The order of the fields is V gene, CDR3 protein.

>TRBV9
CASSVAQDSSYEQYF
>TRBV7-9
CASSGQGGEQYF
>TRBV5-4
CASSSGAGLTDTQYF
>TRBV6-1
CASSEFSSGSSYEQYF
>TRBV29-1
CSVVIGLTYEQYF
>TRBV10-3
CAIRMGQGVDTQYF
>TRBV28
CASSSQGGSYGTEAFF
>TRBV2
CASISGLAGVGETQYF
>TRBV30
CAWSPLAGLGDTQYF
>TRBV27
CASSSAGTANYGYTF
>TRBV28
CASSLQGDFYEQYF
>TRBV11-3
CASSPGRGNSYEQYF
>TRBV2
CASSDPGVTSSYEQYF
>TRBV30
CAWMRDGYTF
>TRBV6-5
CASRSGSGGKNIQYF
>TRBV30
CAWLQAGTQYF
>TRBV9
CASNKIMGLADYYEQYF
>TRBV7-2
CASSLAIGLGYGYTF